Presented here are 21 T cell receptor beta chains from one specimen sequenced in a study of T cell responses to AZD1222 COVID-19 vaccine. Clones were sequenced by immunoSEQ multiplex PCR, and TCRdb holds only the in-frame ones, with some missing. This table has 100,000 to 150,000 clones, roughly 90% appearing once. The source was peripheral blood, collected on day 0 of AZD1222 vaccination. These receptor sequences come from an adult in good health.

This chain joins TRBV9 and TRBJ2-2; a weak D match, TRBD2 (6 bases). Germline loops: CDR1 SGDLS, CDR2 YYNGEE. The CDR3 is 17 residues long. V shed 2 bases and J shed 0 bases, with 14 bases lying between them. This chain's CDR3 is CASSVQFSGPNTGELFF. CDR3 coding DNA: TGTGCCAGCAGCGTCCAGTTTAGCGGACCGAACACCGGGGAGCTGTTTTTT.

The rearrangement joins TRBV30 to TRBJ2-2, with D perhaps given as TRBD1 or TRBD2 (5 bases each). Trimming cost V 3 bases and J 6 bases, with 17 bases left between them. CDR1 and CDR2 from the germline V gene are GTSNPN and SVGIG (reference sequence). This CDR3 region has 15 residues. CDR3 in amino acids: CAWRRSSRDAGELFF. CDR3 DNA: TGTGCCTGGAGGCGGTCGTCGAGGGACGCCGGGGAGCTGTTTTTT.

The chain carries TRBV20-1 and TRBJ1-2; tentatively, D is TRBD1 (5 bases). V was shortened by 3 bases and J by 3 bases, with 8 bases between the two germline ends. CDR3 length: 12 amino acids. CDR1 is DFQATT, CDR2 SNEGSKA, per germline (reference sequence). The DNA for the CDR3 is TGCAGTGCTAGTTCAGGGTACTATGGCTACACCTTC. Translated: CSASSGYYGYTF.

This chain uses TRBV28 with TRBJ2-2, with D uncertain. V lost 8 bases and J 8 bases, leaving 12 bases between the germline ends. The CDR3 covers 12 residues. Germline-derived CDR1 and CDR2 are MDHEN and SYDVKM. The CDR3 is CASGPLLGELFF. The CDR3 DNA follows: TGTGCCAGCGGACCCTTACTTGGGGAGCTGTTTTTT.

V usage is TRBV27 and J usage is TRBJ2-7, with 11 nucleotides matching TRBD2. The germline V gene has CDR1 MNHEY and CDR2 SMNVEV (reference sequence). The CDR3 length is 14 residues. V trimming: 6 bases; J trimming: 7 bases; junction bases outside the gene matches: 8. CDR3 DNA: TGTGCCAGCAGAAGGATAGCGGGAGGGGGAGAGCAGTACTTC. Its protein is CASRRIAGGGEQYF.

The rearrangement uses TRBV6-2 or TRBV6-3 and TRBJ1-4, with unresolved D. Trimming took 2 bases from V and 8 from J, leaving 12 bases between them. Germline CDR1 is MNHEY and CDR2 is SVGEGT. This CDR3 has 14 amino acids. Here the CDR3 DNA reads TGTGCCAGCAGTTACGTGGCCGCCGGGGAAAAACTGTTTTTT. It translates to CASSYVAAGEKLFF.

The chain uses TRBV3-1 (or the pseudogene TRBV3-2) and TRBJ2-2; D not resolved. Germline V CDR1 and CDR2: LGHDT, YNNKEL (reference sequence). The CDR3 sequence is 11 residues long. The ends were cut back, 4 bases at V and 4 bases at J, with 1 base in the middle. In DNA form, the CDR3 reads TGTGCCAGCAGCCGCACCGGGGAGCTGTTTTTT. It is translated as CASSRTGELFF.

The chain combines TRBV2 with TRBJ1-2; 12 bases fit TRBD1. This CDR3 has 15 amino acids. J was trimmed by 2 bases and V by 4 bases; bases with no gene match: 2. Germline assignment: CDR1 SNHLY and CDR2 FYNNEI. The CDR3 sequence: CASSAGTGGNYGYTF. CDR3 in DNA: TGTGCCAGCAGTGCCGGGACAGGGGGCAACTATGGCTACACCTTC. The full variable domain, its missing parts supplied by reference TRBV2 and TRBJ1-2, is EPEVTQTPSHQVTQMGQEVILRCVPISNHLYFYWYRQILGQKVEFLVSFYNNEISEKSEIFDDQFSVERPDGSNFTLKIRSTKLEDSAMYFCASSAGTGGNYGYTFGSGTRLTVV.

The sample holds one count of this clone. The CDR3 here is CASSDEGADETQYF. CDR3 in DNA: TGTGCCAGCAGTGATGAGGGGGCGGATGAGACCCAGTACTTC. The chain is built from TRBV6-4 and TRBJ2-5; TRBD1 matches at 7 bases. The ends lost 3 bases at V and 5 bases at J; junction bases unmatched: 6. Germline assignment: CDR1 MRHNA and CDR2 SNTAGT. The CDR3 spans 14 residues.

The chain couples TRBV12-5 to TRBJ2-1, with D perhaps being TRBD1 or TRBD2 (5 bases each). Trimming cost V 2 bases and J 0 bases, with 8 bases left between them. The CDR3 is made up of 15 amino acids. CDR1 and CDR2 from the germline V gene are LGHNT and FRNRAP. In nucleotides, the CDR3 is TGTGCTAGTGGTTTGACCGGGGCCTCCTACAATGAGCAGTTCTTC. It codes for CASGLTGASYNEQFF.

This clone was seen only once. This chain's CDR3 is CASSVLGQGKGGYTF. CDR3 sequence (DNA): TGTGCCAGCAGCGTTCTAGGACAGGGGAAGGGTGGCTACACCTTC. V gene TRBV9 combines with J gene TRBJ1-2; 9 bases are shared with TRBD1. Trimming cost V 2 bases and J 7 bases; bases outside gene matches: 9. Germline lookup yields CDR1 SGDLS and CDR2 YYNGEE. This CDR3 comprises 15 residues.

V gene TRBV19 combines with J gene TRBJ1-5; D possibly corresponds to TRBD1 (5 bases). This CDR3 has 14 residues. Germline assignment: CDR1 LNHDA and CDR2 SQIVND (reference sequence). The germline V and J ends were trimmed by 5 bases and 6 bases, with 14 bases remaining between them. CDR3 region: CASSWGEQAQPQHF. The DNA for the CDR3 is TGTGCCAGTAGTTGGGGGGAGCAGGCTCAGCCCCAGCATTTT. Filled out from reference TRBV19 and TRBJ1-5, the complete variable domain reads DGGITQSPKYLFRKEGQNVTLSCEQNLNHDAMYWYRQDPGQGLRLIYYSQIVNDFQKGDIAEGYSVSREKKESFPLTVTSAQKNPTAFYLCASSWGEQAQPQHFGDGTRLSIL.

The chain links TRBV9 to TRBJ2-5, with 9 bases lining up with TRBD1. The CDR3 runs to 16 residues. Germline CDR1 SGDLS, CDR2 YYNGEE. With 8 bases clipped from V and 5 bases from J, the junction kept 16 bases outside the gene matches. The CDR3, as DNA: TGTGCCAGTTCGGGACAGGGAGTAAAGCGCGGGGAGACCCAGTACTTC. Translation: CASSGQGVKRGETQYF.

Worth noting for this clone: Compared with germline, one end of the junction differs, possibly owing to a read error. The chain uses TRBV6-5 and TRBJ2-2, with no clear D. The length of the CDR3 is 13 residues. Germline assignment: CDR1 MNHEY and CDR2 SVGAGI. CDR3: CASSNSGTGELFF. The CDR3 DNA is TGTGCCAGCAGTAACTCCGGGACCGGGGAGCTGTTTTTT.

The chain links TRBV6-5 to TRBJ1-2; D is undetermined. CDR1 and CDR2 (germline): MNHEY, SVGAGI. The CDR3 is made up of 11 amino acids. The germline V and J ends were trimmed by 6 bases and 6 bases, with 8 bases remaining between them. Here the CDR3 DNA reads TGTGCCAGCAGAAACTGGAATGGCTACACCTTC. This codes for CASRNWNGYTF.

The rearrangement uses TRBV2 and TRBJ1-5; the match to TRBD1 covers 7 bases. V lost 7 bases, J lost 6 bases, and 6 bases stayed unmatched. Germline V gene lookup returns CDR1 SNHLY and CDR2 FYNNEI. The CDR3 spans 13 residues. The CDR3 coding sequence is TGTGCCAGCACCCTAGGGGGCGGTCAGCCCCAGCATTTT. Its translation is CASTLGGGQPQHF.

The gene calls are TRBV2 and TRBJ2-5, with TRBD1 identical over 8 bases. The CDR3 loop spans 15 amino acids. Trimming at V came to 4 bases and at J to 5 bases, leaving 9 bases not matched to a gene. Germline CDR1 reads SNHLY; CDR2 reads FYNNEI. This CDR3 is CASSVDREMTETQYF. DNA for the CDR3: TGTGCCAGCAGTGTGGACAGGGAGATGACGGAGACCCAGTACTTC.

This clone appeared a single time. The V gene is TRBV10-3, the J gene TRBJ1-1; TRBD1 matches at 9 bases. Germline CDR1 reads ENHRY; CDR2 reads SYGVKD. CDR3 length: 14 amino acids. The J segment lost 7 bases and the V segment lost 6 bases, leaving 9 bases of the junction unmatched. The CDR3 reads CAIRQGASEVEAFF. CDR3 DNA: TGTGCCATCAGACAGGGGGCTTCGGAAGTTGAAGCTTTCTTT.

This chain joins TRBV5-1 and TRBJ2-3; 7 nucleotides line up with TRBD1. With 3 bases clipped from V and 3 bases from J, the junction kept 4 bases outside the gene matches. The CDR3 loop spans 14 amino acids. Germline loops: CDR1 SGHRS, CDR2 YFSETQ. CDR3 loop: CASSSGQETDTQYF. Here the CDR3 DNA reads TGCGCCAGCAGCTCTGGACAGGAAACAGATACGCAGTATTTT.

The chain uses TRBV3-1 (or the pseudogene TRBV3-2) and TRBJ1-4; no reliable D call. V was pared by 4 bases and J by 8 bases, with 20 bases between. The CDR3 totals 16 residues. Germline-derived CDR1 and CDR2 are LGHDT and YNNKEL (reference sequence). CDR3 nucleotides: TGTGCCAGCAGCCTCGTCTTTGAGGGAATGAGAGAAAAACTGTTTTTT. Translated, it gives CASSLVFEGMREKLFF.

The chain combines TRBV9 with TRBJ2-3, with 14 positions matching TRBD2. Germline V gene data show CDR1 as SGDLS and CDR2 as YYNGEE. The junction had 7 bases not matched to a gene; V was cut back by 4 bases and J by 3 bases. This CDR3 spans 17 amino acids. As DNA, the CDR3 is TGTGCCAGCAGCCCCGGACTAGCGGGAGGTGGGACAGATACGCAGTATTTT. Translated: CASSPGLAGGGTDTQYF.